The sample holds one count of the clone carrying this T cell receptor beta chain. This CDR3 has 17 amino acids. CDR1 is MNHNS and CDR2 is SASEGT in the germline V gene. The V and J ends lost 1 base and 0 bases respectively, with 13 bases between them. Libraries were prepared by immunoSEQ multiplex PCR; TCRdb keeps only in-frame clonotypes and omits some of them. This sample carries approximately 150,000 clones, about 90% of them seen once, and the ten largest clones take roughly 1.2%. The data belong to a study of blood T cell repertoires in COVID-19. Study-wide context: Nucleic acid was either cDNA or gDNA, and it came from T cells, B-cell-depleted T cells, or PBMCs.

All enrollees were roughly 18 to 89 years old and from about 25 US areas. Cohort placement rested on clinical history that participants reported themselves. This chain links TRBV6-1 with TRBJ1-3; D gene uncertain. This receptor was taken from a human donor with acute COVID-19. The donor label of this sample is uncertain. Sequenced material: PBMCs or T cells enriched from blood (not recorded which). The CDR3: CASSEGLLGNSGNTIYF. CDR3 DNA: TGTGCCAGCAGTGAAGGGTTATTGGGCAACTCTGGAAACACCATATATTTT.